This T cell receptor (beta chain) was documented in a study of T cell responses to AZD1222 COVID-19 vaccine. Study summary: Second doses at about 4 or about 12 weeks were pooled.

Only in-frame clones appear in the TCRdb table, and some are missing; sequencing was by immunoSEQ multiplex PCR. The table includes around 87,000 clones, approximately 91% detected once. This clone occurred once. Its antigen is as yet unknown. Germline V CDR1 and CDR2: SQVTM, ANQGSEA. CDR3 size: 12 residues. Germline trimming cut 6 bases from V and 7 bases from J; bases unmatched to any gene: 3. Study-level findings and limits: Baseline serostatus was positive in only a handful of AZD1222 recipients. Following two doses of AZD1222, Spike-specific TCR breadth and depth rose. No day 14 peak samples; only post-peak repertoires were characterized.

The rearrangement uses TRBV29-1 and TRBJ1-6; TRBD1 aligns across 7 bases. The source material was peripheral blood, sampled on day 0 of AZD1222 vaccination. This sequence was found in an adult in good health. As DNA, the CDR3 is TGCAGCGTGGCGACAGGGAATTCACCCCTCCACTTT. It translates to CSVATGNSPLHF.